Given below is one T cell receptor beta chain in context. The data belong to a study of CXCR3-negative and CXCR3-positive naive CD8 T cells. UMI-labeled 5' RACE TRB cDNA libraries were prepared from the cells. TCRdb reprocessed the 5' RACE reads and keeps a single row for each CDR3 protein, giving no DNA. The table lists 50,000 to 75,000 distinct CDR3 sequences. The CDR3 contains 15 residues. Germline V gives CDR1 MDHEN, CDR2 SYDVKM. The chain combines TRBV28 with TRBJ2-1. Sequencing used naive CXCR3- CD8+ T cells from blood. The sample's subset: CD45RO-CCR7+CD27+CD95- naive CD8+ T cells lacking CXCR3 (TNR3-). This sequence originates from a human donor in good health. Some clones in this sample may be carry-over from other donors' samples. The CDR3 sequence: CASSPLASSYNEQFF. Together with reference TRBV28 and TRBJ2-1, the CDR3 gives the full variable domain: DVKVTQSSRYLVKRTGEKVFLECVQDMDHENMFWYRQDPGLGLRLIYFSYDVKMKEKGDIPEGYSVSREKKERFSLILESASTNQTSMYLCASSPLASSYNEQFFGPGTRLTVL.